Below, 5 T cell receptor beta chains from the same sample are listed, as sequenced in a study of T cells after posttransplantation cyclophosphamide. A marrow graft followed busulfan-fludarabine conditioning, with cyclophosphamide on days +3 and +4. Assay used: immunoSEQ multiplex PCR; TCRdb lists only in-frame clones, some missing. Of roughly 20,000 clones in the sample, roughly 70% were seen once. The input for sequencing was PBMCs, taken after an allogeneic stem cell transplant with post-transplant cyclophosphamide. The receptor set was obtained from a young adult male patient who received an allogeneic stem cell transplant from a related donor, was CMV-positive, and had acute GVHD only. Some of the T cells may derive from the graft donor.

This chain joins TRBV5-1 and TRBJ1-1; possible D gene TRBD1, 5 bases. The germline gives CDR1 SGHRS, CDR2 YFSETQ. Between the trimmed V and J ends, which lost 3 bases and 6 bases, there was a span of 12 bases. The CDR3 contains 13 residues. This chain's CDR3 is CASSSGNGPEAFF. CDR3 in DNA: TGCGCCAGCAGCTCAGGGAACGGCCCTGAAGCTTTCTTT. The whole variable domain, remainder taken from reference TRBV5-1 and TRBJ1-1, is KAGVTQTPRYLIKTRGQQVTLSCSPISGHRSVSWYQQTPGQGLQFLFEYFSETQRNKGNFPGRFSGRQFSNSRSEMNVSTLELGDSALYLCASSSGNGPEAFFGQGTRLTVV.

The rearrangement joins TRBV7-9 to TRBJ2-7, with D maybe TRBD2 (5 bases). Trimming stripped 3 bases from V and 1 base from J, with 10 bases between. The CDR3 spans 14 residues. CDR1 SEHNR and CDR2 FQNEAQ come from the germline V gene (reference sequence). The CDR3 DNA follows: TGTGCCAGCAGCTTGTCCGGGAAATCCTACGAGCAGTACTTC. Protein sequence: CASSLSGKSYEQYF.

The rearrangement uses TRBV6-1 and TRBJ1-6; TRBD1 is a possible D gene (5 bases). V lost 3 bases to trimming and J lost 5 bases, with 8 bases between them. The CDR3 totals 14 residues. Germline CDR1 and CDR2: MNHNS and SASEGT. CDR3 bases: TGTGCCAGCAGTGACAGGGCCAATAATTCACCCCTCCACTTT. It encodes CASSDRANNSPLHF.

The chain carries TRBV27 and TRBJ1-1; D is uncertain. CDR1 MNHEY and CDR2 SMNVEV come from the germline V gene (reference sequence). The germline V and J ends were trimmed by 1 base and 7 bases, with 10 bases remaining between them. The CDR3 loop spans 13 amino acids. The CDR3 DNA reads TGTGCCAGCAGTTTATTCACACGGGGTGAAGCTTTCTTT. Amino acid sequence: CASSLFTRGEAFF.

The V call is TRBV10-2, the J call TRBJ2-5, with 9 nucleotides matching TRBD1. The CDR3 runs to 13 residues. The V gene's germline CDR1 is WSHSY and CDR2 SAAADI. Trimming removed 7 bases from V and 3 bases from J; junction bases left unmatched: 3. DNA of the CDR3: TGCGCCAGCAATACAGGGGGCGAAGAGACCCAGTACTTC. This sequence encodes CASNTGGEETQYF.